The T cell receptor (beta chain) described here comes from a study of OX40 agonist ivuxolimab in advanced cancers. The wider study: The dose-escalation group included hepatocellular carcinoma, melanoma, renal cell carcinoma and head and neck cancer. General study results and limits: In the 0.1-3.0 mg/kg groups, partial responders showed among the lowest expansion. A proportion of nonresponders additionally exhibited low normalized T-cell clonal expansion.

Concerning this clone itself: Antigen specificity is unknown.

Some clones are missing from TCRdb's copy, which holds only in-frame ones; the method was immunoSEQ multiplex PCR. The data contain over 25,000 clones, about 90% of them seen just once; the ten biggest clones take up about 9%. CDR3 size: 18 residues. V lost 5 bases to trimming and J lost 5 bases; unmatched junction nucleotides: 17. CDR1 and CDR2 (germline): LNHDA, SQIVND (reference sequence). The source was CD4+ or CD8+ T cells sorted from blood, collected in a trial of the OX40 agonist ivuxolimab. The TCR originated in an adult with an advanced solid tumor such as melanoma, head and neck, liver or kidney cancer. The rearrangement uses TRBV19 and TRBJ1-2, with TRBD1 matching over 10 bases. The CDR3 DNA reads TGTGCCAGTAGTTCCCCCGGGGGACAGGGGCTAAGTCCATATGGCTACACCTTC. Its protein product is CASSSPGGQGLSPYGYTF. Full variable domain (rest looked up from reference TRBV19 and TRBJ1-2): DGGITQSPKYLFRKEGQNVTLSCEQNLNHDAMYWYRQDPGQGLRLIYYSQIVNDFQKGDIAEGYSVSREKKESFPLTVTSAQKNPTAFYLCASSSPGGQGLSPYGYTFGSGTRLTVV.